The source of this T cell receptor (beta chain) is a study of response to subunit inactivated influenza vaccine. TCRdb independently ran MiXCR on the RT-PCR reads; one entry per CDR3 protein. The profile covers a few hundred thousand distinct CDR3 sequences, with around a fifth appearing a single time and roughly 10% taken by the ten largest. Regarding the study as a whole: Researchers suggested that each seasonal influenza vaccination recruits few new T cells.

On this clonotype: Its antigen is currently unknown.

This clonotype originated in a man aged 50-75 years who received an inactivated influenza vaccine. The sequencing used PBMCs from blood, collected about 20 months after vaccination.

The CDR3 nucleotides read TGTGCCAGCAGCCAAGGCGGGCAGGGGGCCGAAGCTTTCTTT. It encodes CASSQGGQGAEAFF. V gene TRBV12-3 or TRBV12-4 combines with J gene TRBJ1-1; TRBD1 matches at 8 bases. This CDR3 has 14 residues. V lost 6 bases, J lost 8 bases, and 11 bases stayed unmatched.